This TCR beta chain emerged from a study of TIL therapy for anti-PD-1-resistant metastatic lung cancer. At the level of the study: Most patients had lung adenocarcinoma; several tumors were EGFR-mutant, two ALK-rearranged; half smoked currently or formerly.

Sequencing used immunoSEQ v3. Libraries were sequenced to 1.5 million to 2 million read pairs (survey) or roughly 4.5-6 million (deep). Measured with immunoSEQ multiplex PCR; TCRdb has only the in-frame clones, and not every one. The data contain tens of thousands of clones, just over 70% of them seen just once; the ten biggest clones take up more than 5%. Time point denoted: pre-treatment sample, taken before nivolumab and TIL therapy. The tumor samples were excised metastases, mostly pleural nodules or supraclavicular lymph nodes. Progressing patients received lymphodepletion, expanded TIL infusion and IL-2. In this sample, this clone turned up once. The clonotype originates from a person aged 25-80 years with non-small cell lung cancer. The input for sequencing was tumor tissue, taken at baseline.

CDR3 sequence reads: CASSPWTSGLETQYF. CDR3 sequence (DNA): TGTGCCAGCAGCCCCTGGACTAGCGGTCTAGAGACCCAGTACTTC. The chain recombines TRBV7-6 with TRBJ2-5, with 10 bases that match TRBD2. V gave up 5 bases and J gave up 4 bases; unmatched junction bases: 7. CDR3 length: 15 amino acids. Germline values: CDR1 SGHVS, CDR2 FNYEAQ.